The 10 T cell receptor beta chains in this list originate from one sample, sequenced in a study of blood T cell repertoires in COVID-19. Here immunoSEQ multiplex PCR was the method, and the copy in TCRdb shows in-frame clones only, minus some. The repertoire consists of nearly 90,000 clones, with around 88% occurring once and the leading ten covering roughly 0.43%. Sequences were obtained from peripheral blood. The source of these receptors is a man in his sixties with acute or convalescent COVID-19.

J is TRBJ1-5 and V is TRBV2; D may be TRBD1 (6 bases). This CDR3 contains 15 residues. With 4 bases removed from V and 2 bases from J, the gap between germline ends came to 12 bases. Germline V CDR1 and CDR2: SNHLY, FYNNEI. The CDR3 DNA reads as TGTGCCAGCAGTGGGGGGGGCCAGGGCAATCAGCCCCAGCATTTT. It yields the protein CASSGGGQGNQPQHF.

This clone has a single count. This sequence joins TRBV6-5 and TRBJ2-7, with 8 bases that match TRBD1. Germline loops: CDR1 MNHEY, CDR2 SVGAGI. V trimming: 6 bases; J trimming: 4 bases; junction bases outside the gene matches: 8. The CDR3 contains 14 residues. CDR3 coding DNA: TGTGCCAGCAGGCTAACAGGGGGAGCATACGAGCAGTACTTC. Translated, it gives CASRLTGGAYEQYF.

V usage is TRBV2 and J usage is TRBJ1-1; TRBD1 matches at 7 bases. The CDR3 sequence is 15 residues long. The V and J ends lost 4 bases and 7 bases, in that order; junction bases with no gene match: 12. In germline, CDR1 is SNHLY, CDR2 FYNNEI. CDR3 region: CASSAQGFAGREAFF. The DNA of the CDR3 is TGTGCCAGCAGTGCACAGGGGTTTGCCGGCCGTGAAGCTTTCTTT.

This chain joins TRBV10-2 and TRBJ1-2; D possibly corresponds to TRBD1 (5 bases). The CDR3 has 12 amino acids. The germline gives CDR1 WSHSY, CDR2 SAAADI. V lost 3 bases and J 3 bases, leaving 5 bases between the germline ends. CDR3 DNA: TGCGCCAGCAGTGACAGGGACTATGGCTACACCTTC. It encodes CASSDRDYGYTF.

This rearrangement joins TRBV15 to TRBJ2-1; perhaps TRBD2 as D (5 bases). CDR1 and CDR2 from the germline V gene are LNHNV and YYDKDF (reference sequence). This CDR3 is 15 amino acids long. The ends were cut back, 0 bases at V and 4 bases at J, with 10 bases in the middle. CDR3 protein: CATSREGSGYNEQFF. In DNA, the CDR3 is TGTGCCACCAGCAGAGAGGGGTCGGGGTACAATGAGCAGTTCTTC.

The chain combines TRBV6-6 with TRBJ2-7; weak D call: TRBD2 (6 bases). The V end was cut by 5 bases, the J end by 4 bases, with 24 bases between. Germline assignment: CDR1 MNHNY and CDR2 SVGAGI (reference sequence). The CDR3 covers 17 residues. This CDR3 is CASSPYLSGTVIYEQYF. Here the CDR3 DNA reads TGTGCCAGCAGTCCTTATCTTTCAGGGACTGTAATATACGAGCAGTACTTC.

The V and J genes are TRBV19 and TRBJ2-7; 10 nucleotides match TRBD2. CDR1 LNHDA and CDR2 SQIVND come from the germline V gene (reference sequence). Germline trimming cut 6 bases from V and 1 base from J; bases unmatched to any gene: 9. The CDR3 has 16 residues. The CDR3 DNA is TGTGCCAGTAGGTCTAACGTAGCGGGGGGATCCTACGAGCAGTACTTC. This codes for CASRSNVAGGSYEQYF.

The chain links TRBV11-1 to TRBJ2-7; maybe TRBD1 (6 bases). This CDR3 contains 13 residues. Germline CDR1 reads SGHAT; CDR2 reads FQDESV (reference sequence). V dropped 0 bases and J dropped 3 bases, with 6 bases sitting between them. The CDR3 loop is CASSLATGYEQYF. The DNA of the CDR3 is TGTGCCAGCAGCTTAGCGACAGGCTACGAGCAGTACTTC. Supplemented by reference TRBV11-1 and TRBJ2-7, the full variable domain reads EAEVAQSPRYKITEKSQAVAFWCDPISGHATLYWYRQILGQGPELLVQFQDESVVDDSQLPKDRFSAERLKGVDSTLKIQPAELGDSAMYLCASSLATGYEQYFGPGTRLTVT.

This chain uses TRBV6-5 with TRBJ1-2; the match to TRBD1 covers 9 bases. In germline, CDR1 is MNHEY, CDR2 SVGAGI. J gave up 2 bases and V 4 bases, and 5 bases lay outside the gene matches. This CDR3 spans 15 amino acids. CDR3 region: CASSSMTGGNYGYTF. Here the CDR3 DNA reads TGTGCCAGCAGTTCCATGACAGGGGGGAACTATGGCTACACCTTC.

The V and J genes are TRBV6-5 and TRBJ1-1; TRBD1 might be the D (6 bases). The CDR3 is made up of 12 amino acids. Trimming pared 10 bases from V and 9 bases from J, leaving 18 bases between. The germline V gene has CDR1 MNHEY and CDR2 SVGAGI. The CDR3 region has the DNA TGTGCCACATCTGCGCCGGACAGTCAAGCTTTCTTT. This translates into CATSAPDSQAFF.